This entry describes one T cell receptor (beta chain). Its antigen remains unidentified. This specimen comes from a study of shared clonotypes between healthy human individuals. Findings of the study overall: The naive CD4 repertoires of several donors were compared, and around 4.7% of clonotypes were shared. Sequencing of the sorted subsets was shown by rarefaction to be incomplete despite large depth.

CD4+ cells were split into CD45RA+ naive and CD45RA-negative memory subsets. Generated by immunoSEQ multiplex PCR, the TCRdb table keeps only in-frame clones and is missing some. Among about 2,500,000 clones, more than 90% were seen once, and the ten largest hold roughly 0.14%. This CDR3 has 13 amino acids. With 9 bases removed from V and 4 bases from J, the gap between germline ends came to 16 bases. CDR1 is MNHEY, CDR2 SVGAGI, per germline. The rearrangement joins TRBV6-5 to TRBJ2-7, with D perhaps assigned TRBD1 or TRBD2 (6 bases each). The sample was naive CD4+ T cells sorted from blood. Documented subset: CD45RA+ positively selected. The origin of this receptor is a man aged 18-30 years in good health. In nucleotides, the CDR3 is TGTGCCAGTGCTAGGGGGGCTCGGTACGAGCAGTACTTC. This gives the protein CASARGARYEQYF.